The clone carrying this T cell receptor beta chain was seen only a few times. The target antigen is unknown. These data come from a study of regulatory T cells in long-lasting Graves disease. Findings and limits, study-wide: Since the sample size was small, accuracy may have been reduced.

The CDR3 has 14 amino acids. Trimming pared 8 bases from V and 8 bases from J, leaving 18 bases between. Germline V CDR1 and CDR2: MNHNS, SASEGT. Through Arm-PCR of CDR3 regions and iRepertoire HTBI primers, TCR beta libraries were built. TCRdb re-called the multiplex PCR reads with MiXCR, one entry per CDR3 protein. The profile shows about 620,000 distinct CDR3 sequences, around 15% of them singletons. Stated time point: newly diagnosed GD, antithyroid drugs for less than 3 months. Preparation of the TCR library used RNA extracted from PBMCs. The same sample was also studied in work on T cells in Graves' hyperthyroidism and ophthalmopathy.

The sample consisted of peripheral blood mononuclear cells (PBMCs), taken at new diagnosis, from a patient treated with antithyroid drugs. The receptor's source is a woman aged 25 to 39 with Graves disease. V and J are TRBV6-1 and TRBJ1-4; D is possibly TRBD1 (5 bases). In nucleotides, the CDR3 is TGTGCCAGCTCTCAGGGATCGGTGCGCGAAAAACTGTTTTTT. This encodes CASSQGSVREKLFF.